One sample yielded the 5 T cell receptor beta chains listed below, sequenced in a study of Graves' ophthalmopathy and Graves' hyperthyroidism (dated by TCRdb to 2016 to 2019). Sequenced on an Illumina HiSeq 2000. TCR beta CDR3 regions were amplified from RNA transcripts for repertoire sequencing. HTBI primers and the Qiagen OneStep RT-PCR kit were used in a first-round RT-PCR, which was followed by a second-round multiplex PCR, size selection and purification. The public reads were reanalyzed by TCRdb: fastp trimming at Q25, MiXCR alignment, in-frame beta chains only. Under each unique CDR3 protein, matching rows form one entry showing the most common genes and DNA. The sample table shows about 1.2 million distinct CDR3 sequences, and about 36% are seen once. Of the sample, roughly 10% falls within the top ten clones. Sequencing was done on a sample of peripheral blood or thyroid tissue (not recorded which). The receptors derive from an adult man with Graves' hyperthyroidism.

This chain uses TRBV29-1 with TRBJ1-4; D perhaps matches TRBD1 (6 bases). The germline gives CDR1 SQVTM, CDR2 ANQGSEA. This CDR3 comprises 15 residues. The V end was cut by 8 bases, the J end by 7 bases, with 23 bases between. The CDR3 DNA reads TGCAGCAGTGAAGGGACCGCCCTGACAGGTGAAAAACTGTTTTTT. Amino acid sequence: CSSEGTALTGEKLFF.

Ten or more counts support this clonotype. This chain links TRBV29-1 with TRBJ2-7; D is unresolved. The CDR3 runs 13 residues. V lost 2 bases and J lost 2, with 10 bases in between. Germline V gene data show CDR1 as SQVTM and CDR2 as ANQGSEA. The CDR3 DNA follows: TGCAGCGTTGAAAGCCAGGCCACCTACGAGCAGTACTTC. Its protein is CSVESQATYEQYF.

The chain carries TRBV19 and TRBJ2-2; 9 bases line up with TRBD1. The CDR3 spans 15 residues. Germline V gene lookup returns CDR1 LNHDA and CDR2 SQIVND (reference sequence). The J segment lost 4 bases and the V segment lost 6 bases, leaving 6 bases of the junction unmatched. In nucleotides, the CDR3 is TGTGCCAGTAGGAACCGGGACAGGGTCACCGGGGAGCTGTTTTTT. It is translated as CASRNRDRVTGELFF.

This clonotype was detected ten times or more. This chain joins TRBV13 and TRBJ2-7; D gene unclear. The CDR3 runs 14 residues. The V gene lost 5 bases and the J gene lost 1 base, with 12 bases spanning the gap. Looked up from germline, CDR1 is PRHDT and CDR2 is FYEKMQ (reference sequence). CDR3 in DNA: TGTGCCAGCAGCCCCGATCACAGTTCCTACGAGCAGTACTTC. As protein: CASSPDHSSYEQYF. The variable domain in full, completed from reference TRBV13 and TRBJ2-7, reads AAGVIQSPRHLIKEKRETATLKCYPIPRHDTVYWYQQGPGQDPQFLISFYEKMQSDKGSIPDRFSAQQFSDYHSELNMSSLELGDSALYFCASSPDHSSYEQYFGPGTRLTVT.

At least ten counts were recorded for this clonotype. This sequence joins TRBV9 and TRBJ1-1; weak D call: TRBD1 (5 bases). The CDR3 contains 14 residues. V lost 0 bases to trimming and J lost 4 bases, with 10 bases between them. The germline V gene has CDR1 SGDLS and CDR2 YYNGEE. CDR3 in DNA: TGTGCCAGCAGCGTAGGGGGGAAGAGCACTGAAGCTTTCTTT. Translating gives CASSVGGKSTEAFF.